The T cell receptor (beta chain) described here comes from a study of T-cell memory formation after mild COVID-19 (dated by TCRdb to the early 2020s). About the full investigation: TCR sequence clusters from the two donors were largely donor specific. Two young, previously healthy adult volunteers made up the cohort, one male and one female. T-cell clones expanding and contracting after mild COVID-19 in two donors were tracked by longitudinal TCRalpha and TCRbeta repertoire sequencing. Beyond this particular receptor, the publication reports: Some responding clones were found in pre-infection memory, which suggests that pre-existing cross-reactive memory T cells took part in the SARS-CoV-2 response. The study included only a couple of mild cases, and larger cohorts that include severe cases with pre-infection samples were judged to be necessary. The second-wave clones that peaked on day 37 were not confirmed to be SARS-CoV-2 specific. Contracting CD4+ clones were located mainly in the CM and EM memory subsets, whereas CD8+ clones were found to be enriched in EMRA. Balanced CD4/CD8 phenotypes were observed for clones contracting from day 15 to 85, whereas a bias towards CD4+ was observed for a second wave of clones expanding from day 15 to 37.

For this clonotype: It has no known antigen specificity. No base quality information exists; no much larger clone differs at one position.

Ficoll-Paque density gradient centrifugation was used to isolate PBMCs. Data came from an Illumina NovaSeq 6000. TCRalpha and TCRbeta cDNA libraries were built by 5'RACE with constant-segment primers, adding sample barcodes and unique molecular identifiers. Trizol reagent was used to extract RNA from every sample. Libraries were amplified in two PCR steps, with a second sample barcode and Illumina TruSeq adapters added in the second step. Sequencing of libraries was performed on an Illumina NovaSeq with 2 x 150 bp paired-end reads. On the authors' methods: Reads were demultiplexed and collapsed into UMI-guided consensus sequences with migec v1.2.7. Using mixcr v2.1.11, UMI consensuses were aligned to TRA and TRB V and J templates and then assembled into clonotypes. Clonotypes were classified as expanded or contracted when called significant by both edgeR and NoisET, with noise models trained on biological replicates. For edgeR calls, a false discovery rate-adjusted p below 0.01 and a log2 fold-change threshold of 1 were applied. As an exploratory analysis of dynamics, max-normalized trajectories of the 1000 most abundant clonotypes were examined with PCA combined with hierarchical clustering. Each responding clone was given a CD4 or CD8 phenotype based on the CD4+ and CD8+ repertoires, which had been sequenced separately. TCRdb itself trimmed the public reads at Q25 with fastp, ran MiXCR and retained productive beta chains. Under each unique CDR3 protein, matching rows form one entry showing the most common genes and DNA. TCRdb's processing, not the authors' own work, is the source of the V and J calls. The sample table shows 50,000 or so distinct CDR3 sequences, and 9.3% are seen once. The ten largest clones represent 10% to 15% of the sample.

There are 16 amino acids in the CDR3, from cysteine to phenylalanine inclusive. Kept here is only the CDR3 DNA, which spans 48 bases and is read in frame from base 1. Trimming accounts for 6 bases at V and 3 bases at J, while the number of junction bases matched to no gene is 8. CDR1 and CDR2 are drawn from the germline V gene: SQVTM, ANQGSEA. Material for sequencing was PBMCs or a T cell subset sorted from them (not recorded which). The clonotype was recovered from an adult woman who had mild COVID-19 (a few samples of this study predate the infection). The sample titles of this study are shuffled in the database, so cell type and time point are left out; the donor was told from shared clones. The receptor chain draws on TRBV29-1 and TRBJ2-1, with 13 bases in between that match TRBD2. Read as DNA, the sequence is TGCAGCGTAGCTGGGACTAGCGGGATCTACTACAATGAGCAGTTCTTC. This is translated as CSVAGTSGIYYNEQFF.